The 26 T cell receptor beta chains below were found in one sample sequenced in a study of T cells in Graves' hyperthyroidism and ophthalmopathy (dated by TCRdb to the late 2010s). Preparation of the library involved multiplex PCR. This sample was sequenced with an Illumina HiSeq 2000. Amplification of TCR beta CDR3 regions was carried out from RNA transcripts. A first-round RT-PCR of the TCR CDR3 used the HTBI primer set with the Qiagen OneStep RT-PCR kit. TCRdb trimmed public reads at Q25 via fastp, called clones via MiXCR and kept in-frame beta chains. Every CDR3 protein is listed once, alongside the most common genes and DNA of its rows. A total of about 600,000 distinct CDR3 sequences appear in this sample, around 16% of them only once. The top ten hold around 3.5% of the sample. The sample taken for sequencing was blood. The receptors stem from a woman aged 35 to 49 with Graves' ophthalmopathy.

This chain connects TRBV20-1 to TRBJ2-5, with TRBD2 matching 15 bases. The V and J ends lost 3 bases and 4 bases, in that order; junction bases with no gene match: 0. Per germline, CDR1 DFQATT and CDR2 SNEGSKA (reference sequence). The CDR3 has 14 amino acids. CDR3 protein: CSARGLAGGETQYF. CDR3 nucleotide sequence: TGCAGTGCTAGGGGACTAGCGGGAGGAGAGACCCAGTACTTC.

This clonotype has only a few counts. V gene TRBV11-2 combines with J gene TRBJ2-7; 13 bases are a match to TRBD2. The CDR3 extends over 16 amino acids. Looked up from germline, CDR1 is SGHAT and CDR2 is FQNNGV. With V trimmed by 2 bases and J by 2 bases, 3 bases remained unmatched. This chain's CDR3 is CASSLSTSGGTYEQYF. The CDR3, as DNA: TGTGCCAGCAGCTTATCGACTAGCGGGGGGACCTACGAGCAGTACTTC.

CDR3 nucleotide sequence: TGTGCCAGCAGCTTAGGGCGCACGACAGGCCCCCTCTACGAGCAGTACTTC. Translation: CASSLGRTTGPLYEQYF. J is TRBJ2-7 and V is TRBV7-9, with a tentative D call TRBD1 (6 bases). V was pared by 1 base and J by 3 bases, with 19 bases between. The CDR3 is 17 residues long. Germline CDR1 reads SEHNR; CDR2 reads FQNEAQ (reference sequence).

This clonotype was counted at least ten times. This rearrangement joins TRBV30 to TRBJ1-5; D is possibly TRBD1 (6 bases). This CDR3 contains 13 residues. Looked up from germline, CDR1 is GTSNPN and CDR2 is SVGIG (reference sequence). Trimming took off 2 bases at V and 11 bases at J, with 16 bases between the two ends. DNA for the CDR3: TGTGCCTGGAGTCCACAGGGTTCTTCGGCCCAGCATTTT. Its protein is CAWSPQGSSAQHF.

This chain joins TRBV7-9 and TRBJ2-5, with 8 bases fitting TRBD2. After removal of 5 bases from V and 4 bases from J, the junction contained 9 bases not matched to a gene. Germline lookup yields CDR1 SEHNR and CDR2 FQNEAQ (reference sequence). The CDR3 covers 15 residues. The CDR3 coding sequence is TGTGCCAGCAGCGGTTACGGGGGGGCCGCAGAGACCCAGTACTTC. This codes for CASSGYGGAAETQYF. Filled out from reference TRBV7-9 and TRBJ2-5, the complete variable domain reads DTGVSQNPRHKITKRGQNVTFRCDPISEHNRLYWYRQTLGQGPEFLTYFQNEAQLEKSRLLSDRFSAERPKGSFSTLEIQRTEQGDSAMYLCASSGYGGAAETQYFGPGTRLLVL.

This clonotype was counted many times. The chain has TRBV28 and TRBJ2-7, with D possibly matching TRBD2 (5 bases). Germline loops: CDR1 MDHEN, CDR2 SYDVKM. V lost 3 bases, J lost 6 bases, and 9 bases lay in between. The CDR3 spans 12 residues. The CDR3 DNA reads TGTGCCAGCAGTTTGCCTAGCTCCGAGCAGTACTTC. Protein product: CASSLPSSEQYF.

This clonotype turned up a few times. Here the CDR3 reads CASSQKMLQDQPQHF. As DNA, the CDR3 is TGTGCCAGCAGCCAAAAGATGTTACAGGATCAGCCCCAGCATTTT. The chain carries TRBV14 and TRBJ1-5, with D maybe TRBD1 (5 bases). Per the germline V gene, CDR1 is SGHDN and CDR2 is FVKESK. The CDR3 runs to 15 residues. V was clipped by 2 bases and J by 5 bases, with 13 bases between them.

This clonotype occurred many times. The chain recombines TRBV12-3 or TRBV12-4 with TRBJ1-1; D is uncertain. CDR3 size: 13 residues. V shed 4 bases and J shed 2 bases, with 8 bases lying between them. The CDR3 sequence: CASSWGANTEAFF. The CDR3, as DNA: TGTGCCAGCAGTTGGGGTGCCAACACTGAAGCTTTCTTT.

CDR3 bases: TGCGCCAGCAGCCTCCAACGGACAGCTAGCAATCAGCCCCAGCATTTT. Protein: CASSLQRTASNQPQHF. The genes are TRBV4-1 and TRBJ1-5, with D perhaps matching TRBD1 (6 bases). CDR1 and CDR2 from the germline V gene are MGHRA and YSYEKL. This CDR3 region has 16 residues. Trimming removed 4 bases from V and 0 bases from J, with 13 bases in between.

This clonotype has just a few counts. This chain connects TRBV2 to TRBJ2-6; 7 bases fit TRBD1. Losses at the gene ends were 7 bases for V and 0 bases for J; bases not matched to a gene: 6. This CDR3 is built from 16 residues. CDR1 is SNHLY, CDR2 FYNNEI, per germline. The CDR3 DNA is TGTGCCAGCAAGGTGACAGGGAGCTCTGGGGCCAACGTCCTGACTTTC. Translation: CASKVTGSSGANVLTF.

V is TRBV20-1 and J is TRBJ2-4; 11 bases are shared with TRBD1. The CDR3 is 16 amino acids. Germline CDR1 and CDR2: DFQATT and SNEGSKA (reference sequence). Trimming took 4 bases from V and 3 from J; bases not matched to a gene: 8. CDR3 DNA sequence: TGCAGTGCTACCAGGGACAGGGGGGTTTACAAAAACATTCAGTACTTC. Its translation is CSATRDRGVYKNIQYF.

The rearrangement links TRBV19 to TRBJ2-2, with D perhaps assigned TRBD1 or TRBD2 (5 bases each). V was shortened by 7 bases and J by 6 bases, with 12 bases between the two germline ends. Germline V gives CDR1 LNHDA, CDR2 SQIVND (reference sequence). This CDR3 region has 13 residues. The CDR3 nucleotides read TGTGCCAGTAAGGGGAGTAAGGCCGGGGAGCTGTTTTTT. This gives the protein CASKGSKAGELFF.

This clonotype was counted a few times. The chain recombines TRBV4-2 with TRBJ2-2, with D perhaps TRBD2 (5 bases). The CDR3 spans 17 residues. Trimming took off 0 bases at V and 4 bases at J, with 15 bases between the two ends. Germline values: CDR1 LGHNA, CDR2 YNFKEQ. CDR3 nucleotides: TGTGCCAGCAGCCAAGATCAAGGAGACGGGGTCACCGGGGAGCTGTTTTTT. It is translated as CASSQDQGDGVTGELFF.

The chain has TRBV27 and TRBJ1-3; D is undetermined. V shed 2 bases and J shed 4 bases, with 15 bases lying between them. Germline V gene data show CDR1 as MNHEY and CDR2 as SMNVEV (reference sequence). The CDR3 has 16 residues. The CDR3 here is CASSLTPPIVGNTIYF. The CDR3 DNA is TGTGCCAGCAGTTTAACCCCCCCGATTGTAGGAAACACCATATATTTT.

Here the CDR3 reads CASSSSGLGEKLFF. The CDR3, as DNA: TGTGCCAGCAGCTCCTCCGGCTTGGGTGAAAAACTGTTTTTT. The rearrangement joins TRBV7-2 to TRBJ1-4, with no clear D. There are 14 residues in the CDR3. Trimming cost V 4 bases and J 7 bases, with 13 bases left between them. Looked up from germline, CDR1 is SGHTA and CDR2 is FQGNSA.

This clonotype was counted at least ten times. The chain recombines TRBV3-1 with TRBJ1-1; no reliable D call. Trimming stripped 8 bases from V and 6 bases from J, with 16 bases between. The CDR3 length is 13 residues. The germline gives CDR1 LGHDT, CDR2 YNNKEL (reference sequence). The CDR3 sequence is CASYGPRLSEAFF. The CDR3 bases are TGTGCCAGCTATGGGCCCCGTCTGTCTGAAGCTTTCTTT.

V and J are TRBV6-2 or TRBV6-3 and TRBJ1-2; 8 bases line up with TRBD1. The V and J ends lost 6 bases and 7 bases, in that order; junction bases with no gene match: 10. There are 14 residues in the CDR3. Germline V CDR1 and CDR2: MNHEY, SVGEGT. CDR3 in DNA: TGTGCCAGCAGCCCGGGCGGACAGGGCTCTGGCTACACCTTC. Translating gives CASSPGGQGSGYTF.

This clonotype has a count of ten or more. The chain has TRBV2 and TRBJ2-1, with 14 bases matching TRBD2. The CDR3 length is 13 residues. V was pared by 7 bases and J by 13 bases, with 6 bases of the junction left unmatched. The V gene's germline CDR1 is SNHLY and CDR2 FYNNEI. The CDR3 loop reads CASTYGLAGGQFF. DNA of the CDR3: TGTGCCAGCACCTACGGACTAGCGGGAGGCCAGTTCTTC. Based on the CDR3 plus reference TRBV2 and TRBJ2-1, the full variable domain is EPEVTQTPSHQVTQMGQEVILRCVPISNHLYFYWYRQILGQKVEFLVSFYNNEISEKSEIFDDQFSVERPDGSNFTLKIRSTKLEDSAMYFCASTYGLAGGQFFGPGTRLTVL.

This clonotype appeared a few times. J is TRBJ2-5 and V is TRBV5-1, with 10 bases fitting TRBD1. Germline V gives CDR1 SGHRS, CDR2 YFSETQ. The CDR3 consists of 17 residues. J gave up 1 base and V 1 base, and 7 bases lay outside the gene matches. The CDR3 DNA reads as TGCGCCAGCAGCTTGACGGGACAGGGGTCGAGCCAAGAGACCCAGTACTTC. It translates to CASSLTGQGSSQETQYF.

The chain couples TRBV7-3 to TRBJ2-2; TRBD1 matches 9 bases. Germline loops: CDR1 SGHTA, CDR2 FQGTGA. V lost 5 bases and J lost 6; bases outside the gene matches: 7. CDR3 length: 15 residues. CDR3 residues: CASSPTWTGAGELFF. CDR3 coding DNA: TGTGCCAGCAGCCCGACGTGGACAGGGGCCGGGGAGCTGTTTTTT.

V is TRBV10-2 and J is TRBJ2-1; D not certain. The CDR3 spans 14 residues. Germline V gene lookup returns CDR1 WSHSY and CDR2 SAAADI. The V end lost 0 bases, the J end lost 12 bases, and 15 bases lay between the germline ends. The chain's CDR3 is CASSESFGERRQFF. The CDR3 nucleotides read TGCGCCAGCAGTGAGTCATTTGGTGAAAGAAGGCAGTTCTTC.

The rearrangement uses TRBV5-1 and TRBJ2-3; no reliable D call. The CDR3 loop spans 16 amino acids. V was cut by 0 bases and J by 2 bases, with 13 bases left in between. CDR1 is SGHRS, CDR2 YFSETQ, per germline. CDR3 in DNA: TGCGCCAGCAGCTTGGGAGGAACTACAGCCACAGATACGCAGTATTTT. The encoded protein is CASSLGGTTATDTQYF.

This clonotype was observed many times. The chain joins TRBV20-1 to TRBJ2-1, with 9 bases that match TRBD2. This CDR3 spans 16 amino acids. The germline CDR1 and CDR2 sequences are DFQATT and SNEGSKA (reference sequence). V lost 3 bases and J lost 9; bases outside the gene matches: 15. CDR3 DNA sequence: TGCAGTGCTAGGGGGGTAGCGGGAGATCGTAGAAGTGAGCAGTTCTTC. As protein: CSARGVAGDRRSEQFF.

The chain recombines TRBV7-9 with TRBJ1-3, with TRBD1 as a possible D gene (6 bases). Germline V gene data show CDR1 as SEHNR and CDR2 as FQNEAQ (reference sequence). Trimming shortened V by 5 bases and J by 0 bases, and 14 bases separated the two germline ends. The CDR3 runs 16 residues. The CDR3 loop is CASSGNRDLSGNTIYF. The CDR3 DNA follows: TGTGCCAGCAGCGGCAACAGGGACCTCTCTGGAAACACCATATATTTT.

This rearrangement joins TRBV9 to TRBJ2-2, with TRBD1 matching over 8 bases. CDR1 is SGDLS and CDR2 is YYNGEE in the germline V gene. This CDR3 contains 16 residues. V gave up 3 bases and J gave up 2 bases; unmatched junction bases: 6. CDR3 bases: TGTGCCAGCAGCGCCGGGACAGGAGCTAACACCGGGGAGCTGTTTTTT. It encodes CASSAGTGANTGELFF.

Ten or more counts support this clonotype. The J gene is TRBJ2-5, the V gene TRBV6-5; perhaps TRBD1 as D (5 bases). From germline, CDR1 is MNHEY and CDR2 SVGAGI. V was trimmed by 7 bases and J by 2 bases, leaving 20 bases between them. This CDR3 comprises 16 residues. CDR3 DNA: TGTGCCAGCATACTCGATGGGGCTCGTCGACAAGAGACCCAGTACTTC. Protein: CASILDGARRQETQYF.